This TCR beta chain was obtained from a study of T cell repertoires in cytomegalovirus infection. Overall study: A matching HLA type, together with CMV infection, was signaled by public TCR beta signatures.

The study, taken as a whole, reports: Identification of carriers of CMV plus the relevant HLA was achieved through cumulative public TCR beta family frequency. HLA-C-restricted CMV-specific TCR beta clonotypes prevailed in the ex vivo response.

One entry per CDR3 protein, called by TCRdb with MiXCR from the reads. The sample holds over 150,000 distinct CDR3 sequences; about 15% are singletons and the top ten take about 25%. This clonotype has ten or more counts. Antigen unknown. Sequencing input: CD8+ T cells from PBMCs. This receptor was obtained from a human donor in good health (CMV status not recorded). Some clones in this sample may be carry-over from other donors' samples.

In DNA form, the CDR3 reads TGTGCCAGCAGCTCGGCCACGTCTGGGGCCAACGTCCTGACTTTC. This sequence encodes CASSSATSGANVLTF. V gene TRBV7-8 combines with J gene TRBJ2-6, with unresolved D. Trimming took 4 bases from V and 1 from J, leaving 8 bases between them. This CDR3 has 15 amino acids. Germline CDR1 SGHVS, CDR2 FQNEAQ.